The 9 T cell receptor beta chains below come from one sample, sequenced in a study of beta chain features in type 1 diabetes. As every portion of the isolated RNA was reverse transcribed, the sequencing read expressed TCRB transcripts. Method: immunoSEQ multiplex PCR; TCRdb's copy keeps in-frame clones and lacks some. The data show more than 150,000 clones, 11% seen once. Sequenced: central memory CD4+ T cells from blood. The receptors were gathered from a young man in good health.

To note about this clone: The junction differs from germline at one of its ends, possibly a read error. The chain combines TRBV29-1 with TRBJ2-5; D ambiguous. Germline V gene lookup returns CDR1 SQVTM and CDR2 ANQGSEA. The CDR3 loop spans 10 amino acids. The CDR3 is CSGEVETQYF. The DNA of the CDR3 is TGCAGCGGTGAAGTGGAGACCCAGTACTTC.

This clone was detected a few times. One junction end disagrees with the germline gene, perhaps due to a read error. The chain carries TRBV7-2 and TRBJ1-4, with D uncertain. Germline V gene data show CDR1 as SGHTA and CDR2 as FQGNSA. This CDR3 contains 13 residues. The DNA for the CDR3 is TGCGCCAGCAGCCCGCCCGCGAGTGAAAAACTGTTTTTT. Amino acids: CASSPPASEKLFF.

This clone was seen a handful of times. The V gene is TRBV5-1, the J gene TRBJ2-1; 15 nucleotides agree with TRBD2. CDR1 and CDR2 (germline): SGHRS, YFSETQ. This CDR3 is 17 amino acids long. V dropped 3 bases and J dropped 12; count of bases not matched to a gene: 13. CDR3 loop: CASSSSIGLAGGVGQFF. In DNA, the CDR3 is TGCGCCAGCAGCTCCAGCATCGGACTAGCGGGAGGGGTCGGGCAGTTCTTC.

This clone was counted a few times. The chain links TRBV11-1 to TRBJ2-1, with 10 bases lining up with TRBD1. CDR1 and CDR2 (germline): SGHAT, FQDESV (reference sequence). The CDR3 is 15 residues long. The V segment lost 5 bases and the J segment 5 bases; nucleotides outside the gene matches: 6. Here the CDR3 reads CASSIRDRGHNEQFF. CDR3 coding DNA: TGTGCCAGCAGCATCCGGGACAGGGGCCACAATGAGCAGTTCTTC.

The CDR3 DNA reads TGTGCCAGCAGTTTTGAGGGGAGGGCTTTCTTT. Protein: CASSFEGRAFF. The chain has TRBV28 and TRBJ1-1; D is possibly TRBD1 (5 bases). V was shortened by 3 bases and J by 11 bases, with 10 bases between the two germline ends. The CDR3 runs to 11 residues. The germline gives CDR1 MDHEN, CDR2 SYDVKM.

This clone was observed a few times. V is TRBV4-2 and J is TRBJ1-1, with no clear D. Between the trimmed V and J ends, which lost 0 bases and 1 base, there was a span of 9 bases. The CDR3 spans 15 residues. CDR1 and CDR2 from the germline V gene are LGHNA and YNFKEQ. CDR3 in amino acids: CASSQDAVANTEAFF. The CDR3 DNA reads TGTGCCAGCAGCCAAGACGCAGTAGCGAACACTGAAGCTTTCTTT.

The chain couples TRBV4-2 to TRBJ2-5, with D perhaps TRBD1 (6 bases). The CDR3 extends over 15 amino acids. V lost 0 bases and J lost 5, with 13 bases in between. Germline CDR1 reads LGHNA; CDR2 reads YNFKEQ. CDR3 DNA: TGTGCCAGCAGCCAAGATGGAAACAGGGCGGAGACCCAGTACTTC. Its translation: CASSQDGNRAETQYF.

This clone was picked up a small number of times. This sequence joins TRBV7-9 and TRBJ2-2, with D perhaps TRBD2 (6 bases). The CDR3 covers 15 residues. Deletions cut 0 bases from V and 5 bases from J, with 10 bases between. Germline V gene lookup returns CDR1 SEHNR and CDR2 FQNEAQ (reference sequence). The CDR3: CASSLAGGWTGELFF. The CDR3 nucleotides are TGTGCCAGCAGCTTAGCGGGAGGTTGGACCGGGGAGCTGTTTTTT.

The rearrangement links TRBV7-2 to TRBJ2-5, with 13 bases that match TRBD2. This CDR3 region has 17 residues. V was pared by 4 bases and J by 1 base, with 6 bases of the junction left unmatched. Germline-derived CDR1 and CDR2 are SGHTA and FQGNSA. This CDR3 is CASSSGTSGVIQETQYF. The CDR3 DNA reads TGTGCCAGCAGCTCTGGGACTAGCGGGGTGATCCAAGAGACCCAGTACTTC.